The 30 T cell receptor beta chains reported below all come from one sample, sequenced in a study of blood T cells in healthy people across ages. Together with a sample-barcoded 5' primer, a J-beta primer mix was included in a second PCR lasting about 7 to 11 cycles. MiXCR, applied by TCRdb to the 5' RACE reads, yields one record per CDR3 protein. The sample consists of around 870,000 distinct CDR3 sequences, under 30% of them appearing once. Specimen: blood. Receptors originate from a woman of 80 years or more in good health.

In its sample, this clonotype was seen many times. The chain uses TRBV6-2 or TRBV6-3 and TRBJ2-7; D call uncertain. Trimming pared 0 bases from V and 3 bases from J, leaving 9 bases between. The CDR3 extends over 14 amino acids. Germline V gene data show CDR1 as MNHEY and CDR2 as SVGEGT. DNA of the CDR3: TGTGCCAGCAGTTACTCGTCCGGGCTCTACGAGCAGTACTTC. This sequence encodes CASSYSSGLYEQYF.

The DNA of the CDR3 is TGTGCCAGCAGCTTAGAGAGGTTTACTGGAGGCACCGGGGAGCTGTTTTTT. It translates to CASSLERFTGGTGELFF. The rearrangement joins TRBV7-9 to TRBJ2-2, with D possibly matching TRBD2 (5 bases). Germline V gene data show CDR1 as SEHNR and CDR2 as FQNEAQ (reference sequence). V was shortened by 1 base and J by 4 bases, with 16 bases between the two germline ends. CDR3 length: 17 residues.

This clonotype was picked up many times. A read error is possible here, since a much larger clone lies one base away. The CDR3 region is CASSLGQTVEQYF. CDR3 DNA sequence: TGTGCCAGCAGCTTAGGACAGACTGTTGAGCAGTACTTC. The V and J genes are TRBV7-9 and TRBJ2-7; maybe TRBD1 (5 bases). Trimming removed 1 base from V and 7 bases from J, with 11 bases in between. The length of the CDR3 is 13 residues. The germline V gene has CDR1 SEHNR and CDR2 FQNEAQ (reference sequence).

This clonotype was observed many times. The CDR3 here is CASSQEKGNEQYF. In DNA, the CDR3 is TGCGCCAGCAGCCAAGAAAAGGGAAACGAGCAGTACTTC. The V call is TRBV4-3, the J call TRBJ2-7, with unresolved D. This CDR3 contains 13 residues. Germline V gene sequence: CDR1 LGHNA, CDR2 YSLEER. V lost 0 bases, J lost 5 bases, and 8 bases lay in between.

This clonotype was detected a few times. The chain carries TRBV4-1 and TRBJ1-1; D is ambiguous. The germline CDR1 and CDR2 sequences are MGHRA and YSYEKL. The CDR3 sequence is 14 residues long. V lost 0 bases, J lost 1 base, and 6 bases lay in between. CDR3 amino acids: CASSQDLANTEAFF. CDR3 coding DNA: TGCGCCAGCAGCCAAGATTTGGCGAACACTGAAGCTTTCTTT.

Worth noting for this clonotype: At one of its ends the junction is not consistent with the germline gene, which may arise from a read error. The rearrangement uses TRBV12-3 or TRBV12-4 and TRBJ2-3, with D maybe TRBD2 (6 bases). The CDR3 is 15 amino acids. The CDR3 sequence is CASSLRGLRTDAQYF. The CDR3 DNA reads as TGTGCCAGCAGTCTTCGGGGACTGCGCACAGATGCGCAGTATTTT.

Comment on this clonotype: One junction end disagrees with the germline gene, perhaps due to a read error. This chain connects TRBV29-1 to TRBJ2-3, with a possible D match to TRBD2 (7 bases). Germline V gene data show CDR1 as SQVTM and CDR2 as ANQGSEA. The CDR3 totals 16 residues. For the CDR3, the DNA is TGCAGCTTCCTAGCCGCGCCGAGGGGGGGCACAGGTACGCAGTATTTT. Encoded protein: CSFLAAPRGGTGTQYF.

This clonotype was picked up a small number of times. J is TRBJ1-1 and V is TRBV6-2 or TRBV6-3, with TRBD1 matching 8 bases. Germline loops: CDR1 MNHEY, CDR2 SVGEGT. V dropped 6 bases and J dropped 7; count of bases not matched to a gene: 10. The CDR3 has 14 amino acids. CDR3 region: CASSADRVPIEAFF. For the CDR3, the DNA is TGTGCCAGCAGCGCGGACAGGGTACCCATTGAAGCTTTCTTT.

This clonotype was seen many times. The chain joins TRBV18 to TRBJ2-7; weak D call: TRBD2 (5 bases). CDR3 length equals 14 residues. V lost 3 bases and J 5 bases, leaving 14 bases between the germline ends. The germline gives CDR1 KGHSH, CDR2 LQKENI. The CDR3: CASSPLVNGDEQYF. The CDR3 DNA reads TGTGCCAGCTCACCTCTCGTCAACGGGGACGAGCAGTACTTC.

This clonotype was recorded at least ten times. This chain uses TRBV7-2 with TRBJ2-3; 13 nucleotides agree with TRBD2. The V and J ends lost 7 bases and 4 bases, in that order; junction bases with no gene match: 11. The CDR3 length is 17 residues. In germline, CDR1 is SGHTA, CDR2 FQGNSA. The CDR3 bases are TGTGCCAGCACCAAAACTAGCGGGGGGGCTGGCGCAGATACGCAGTATTTT. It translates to CASTKTSGGAGADTQYF.

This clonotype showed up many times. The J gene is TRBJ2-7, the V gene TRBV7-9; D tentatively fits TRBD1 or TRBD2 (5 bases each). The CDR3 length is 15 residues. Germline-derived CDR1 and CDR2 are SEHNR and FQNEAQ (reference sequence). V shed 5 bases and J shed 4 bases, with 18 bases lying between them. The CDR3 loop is CASSPSGQQRYEQYF. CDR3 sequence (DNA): TGTGCCAGCAGCCCGTCGGGGCAACAGAGATACGAGCAGTACTTC.

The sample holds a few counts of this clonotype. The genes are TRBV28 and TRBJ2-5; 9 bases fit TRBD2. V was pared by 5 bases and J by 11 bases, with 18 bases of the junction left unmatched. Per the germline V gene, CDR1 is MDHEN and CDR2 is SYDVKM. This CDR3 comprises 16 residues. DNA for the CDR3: TGTGCCAGCAGTATCCTTAGCGGGGGCAGCTTGGATGAGCAGTACTTC. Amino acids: CASSILSGGSLDEQYF.

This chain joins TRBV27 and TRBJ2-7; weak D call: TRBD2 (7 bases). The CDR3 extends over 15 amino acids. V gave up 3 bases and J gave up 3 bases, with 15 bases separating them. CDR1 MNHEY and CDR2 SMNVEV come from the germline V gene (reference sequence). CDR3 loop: CASSLGAGEVYEQYF. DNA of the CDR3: TGTGCCAGCAGTTTGGGGGCGGGGGAAGTCTACGAGCAGTACTTC.

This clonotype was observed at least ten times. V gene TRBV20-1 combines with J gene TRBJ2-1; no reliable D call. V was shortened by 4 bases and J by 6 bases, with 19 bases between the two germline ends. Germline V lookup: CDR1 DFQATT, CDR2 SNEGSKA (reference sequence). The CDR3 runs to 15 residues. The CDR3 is CSATPRNQFANEQFF. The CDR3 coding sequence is TGCAGTGCTACCCCCCGAAATCAATTCGCCAATGAGCAGTTCTTC.

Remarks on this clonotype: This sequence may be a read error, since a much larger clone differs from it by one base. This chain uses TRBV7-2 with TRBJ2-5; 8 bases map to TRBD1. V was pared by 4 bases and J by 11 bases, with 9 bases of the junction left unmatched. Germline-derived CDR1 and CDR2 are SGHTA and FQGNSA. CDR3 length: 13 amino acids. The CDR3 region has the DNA TGTACCAGCAGCTATGACAGGGGCAGTGAGCAGTACTTC. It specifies CTSSYDRGSEQYF.

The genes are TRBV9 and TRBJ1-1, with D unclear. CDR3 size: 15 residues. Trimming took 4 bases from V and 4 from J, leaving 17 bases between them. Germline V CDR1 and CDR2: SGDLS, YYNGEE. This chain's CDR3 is CASSFAPVGVTEAFF. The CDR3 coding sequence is TGTGCCAGCAGCTTCGCGCCCGTGGGTGTCACTGAAGCTTTCTTT. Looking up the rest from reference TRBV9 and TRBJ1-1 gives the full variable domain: DSGVTQTPKHLITATGQRVTLRCSPRSGDLSVYWYQQSLDQGLQFLIQYYNGEERAKGNILERFSAQQFPDLHSELNLSSLELGDSALYFCASSFAPVGVTEAFFGQGTRLTVV.

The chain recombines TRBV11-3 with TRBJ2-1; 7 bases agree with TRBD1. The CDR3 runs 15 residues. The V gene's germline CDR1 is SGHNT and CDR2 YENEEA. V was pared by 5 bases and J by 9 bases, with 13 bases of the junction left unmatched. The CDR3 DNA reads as TGTGCCAGCAGCCGCCAGGGGGTAGCGCGAGGTGAGCAGTTCTTC. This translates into CASSRQGVARGEQFF.

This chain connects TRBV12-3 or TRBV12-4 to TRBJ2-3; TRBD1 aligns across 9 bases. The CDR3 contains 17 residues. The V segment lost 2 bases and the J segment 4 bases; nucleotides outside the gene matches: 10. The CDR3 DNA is TGTGCCAGCAGTTTAAGCTTTGGGACAGGGAGAGCAGATACGCAGTATTTT. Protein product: CASSLSFGTGRADTQYF.

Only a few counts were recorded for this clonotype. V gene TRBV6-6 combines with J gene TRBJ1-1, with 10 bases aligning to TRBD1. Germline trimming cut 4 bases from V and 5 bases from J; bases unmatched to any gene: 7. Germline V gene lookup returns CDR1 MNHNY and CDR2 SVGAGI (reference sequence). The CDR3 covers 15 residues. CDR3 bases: TGTGCCAGCAGTTTTAACCGGGACAGGGGTACTGAAGCTTTCTTT. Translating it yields CASSFNRDRGTEAFF.

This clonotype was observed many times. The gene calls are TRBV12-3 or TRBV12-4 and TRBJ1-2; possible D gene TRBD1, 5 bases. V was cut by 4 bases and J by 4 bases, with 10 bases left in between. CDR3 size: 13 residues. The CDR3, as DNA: TGTGCCAGCAGTTGGGAGACAGTCTATGGCTACACCTTC. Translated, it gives CASSWETVYGYTF.

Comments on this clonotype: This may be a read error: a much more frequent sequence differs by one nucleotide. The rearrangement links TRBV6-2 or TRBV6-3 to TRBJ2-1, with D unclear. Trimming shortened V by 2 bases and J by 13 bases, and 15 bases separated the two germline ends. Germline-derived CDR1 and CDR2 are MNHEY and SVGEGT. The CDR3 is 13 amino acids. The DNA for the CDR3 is TGTGCCAGCAGTTACGATGTCCGGAAGACCCAGTTCTTC. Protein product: CASSYDVRKTQFF.

The CDR3 coding sequence is TGTGCCAGCAGCCAAACCGGGACCCCAGCCCAGCATTTT. Translation gives CASSQTGTPAQHF. The chain uses TRBV14 and TRBJ1-5; tentative D call: TRBD1 (5 bases). The CDR3 has 13 residues. The germline gives CDR1 SGHDN, CDR2 FVKESK. Trimming took 2 bases from V and 11 from J, leaving 13 bases between them.

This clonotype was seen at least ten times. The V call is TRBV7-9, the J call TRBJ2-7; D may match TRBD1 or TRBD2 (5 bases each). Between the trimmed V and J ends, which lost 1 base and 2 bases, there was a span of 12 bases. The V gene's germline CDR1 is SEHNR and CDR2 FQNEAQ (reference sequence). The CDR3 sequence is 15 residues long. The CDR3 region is CASSLDSQGAYEQYF. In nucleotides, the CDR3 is TGTGCCAGCAGCTTAGACAGTCAGGGAGCCTACGAGCAGTACTTC.

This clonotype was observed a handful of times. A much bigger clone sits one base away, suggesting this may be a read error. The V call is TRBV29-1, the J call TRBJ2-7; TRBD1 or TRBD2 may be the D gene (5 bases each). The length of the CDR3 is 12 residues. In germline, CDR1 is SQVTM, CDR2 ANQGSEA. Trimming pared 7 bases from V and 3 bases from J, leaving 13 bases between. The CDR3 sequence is CSGGPGLYEQYF. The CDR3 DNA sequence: TGCAGCGGTGGTCCGGGGCTCTACGAGCAGTACTTC.

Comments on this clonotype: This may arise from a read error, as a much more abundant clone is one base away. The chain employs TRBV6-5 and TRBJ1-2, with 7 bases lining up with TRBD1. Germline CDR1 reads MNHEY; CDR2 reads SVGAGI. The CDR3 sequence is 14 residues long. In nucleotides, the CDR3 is TGTGCCGGCAGTCGGACAGGCCCGTACTATGGCTACACCTTC. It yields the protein CAGSRTGPYYGYTF.

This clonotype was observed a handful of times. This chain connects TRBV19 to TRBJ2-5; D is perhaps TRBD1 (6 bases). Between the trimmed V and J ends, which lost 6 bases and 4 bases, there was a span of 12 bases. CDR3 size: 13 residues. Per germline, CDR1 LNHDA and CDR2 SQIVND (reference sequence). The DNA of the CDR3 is TGTGCCAGTAGACCTACAGGGCTAGAGACCCAGTACTTC. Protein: CASRPTGLETQYF. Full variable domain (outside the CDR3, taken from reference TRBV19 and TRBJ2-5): DGGITQSPKYLFRKEGQNVTLSCEQNLNHDAMYWYRQDPGQGLRLIYYSQIVNDFQKGDIAEGYSVSREKKESFPLTVTSAQKNPTAFYLCASRPTGLETQYFGPGTRLLVL.

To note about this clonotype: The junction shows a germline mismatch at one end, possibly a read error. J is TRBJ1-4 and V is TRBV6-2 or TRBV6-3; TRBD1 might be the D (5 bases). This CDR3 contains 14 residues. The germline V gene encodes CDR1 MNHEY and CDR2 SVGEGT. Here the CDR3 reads CACRPGGRGEKLFF. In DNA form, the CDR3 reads TGTGCCTGCAGACCCGGAGGTAGGGGCGAAAAACTGTTTTTT.

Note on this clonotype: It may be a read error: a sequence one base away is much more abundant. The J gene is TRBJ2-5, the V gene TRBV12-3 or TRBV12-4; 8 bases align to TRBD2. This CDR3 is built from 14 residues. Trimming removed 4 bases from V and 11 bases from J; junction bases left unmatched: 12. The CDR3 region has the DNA TGTGCCAGCAGTTGCAGCGGGGGACCGAGGGAGCAGTACTTC. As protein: CASSCSGGPREQYF.

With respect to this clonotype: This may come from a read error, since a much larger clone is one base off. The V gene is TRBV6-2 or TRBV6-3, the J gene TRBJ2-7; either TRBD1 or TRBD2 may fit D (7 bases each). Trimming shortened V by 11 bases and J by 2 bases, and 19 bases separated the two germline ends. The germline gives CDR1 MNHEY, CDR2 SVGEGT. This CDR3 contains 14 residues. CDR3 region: CAATGRGSTYEQYF. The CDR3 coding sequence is TGTGCCGCGACAGGGAGGGGGTCAACCTACGAGCAGTACTTC.

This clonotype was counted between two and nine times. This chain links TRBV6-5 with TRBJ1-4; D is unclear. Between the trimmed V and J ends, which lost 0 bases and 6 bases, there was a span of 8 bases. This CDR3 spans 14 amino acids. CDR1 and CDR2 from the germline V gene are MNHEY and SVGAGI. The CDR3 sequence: CASSYSRNYEKLFF. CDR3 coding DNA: TGTGCCAGCAGTTACTCCCGCAATTATGAAAAACTGTTTTTT.